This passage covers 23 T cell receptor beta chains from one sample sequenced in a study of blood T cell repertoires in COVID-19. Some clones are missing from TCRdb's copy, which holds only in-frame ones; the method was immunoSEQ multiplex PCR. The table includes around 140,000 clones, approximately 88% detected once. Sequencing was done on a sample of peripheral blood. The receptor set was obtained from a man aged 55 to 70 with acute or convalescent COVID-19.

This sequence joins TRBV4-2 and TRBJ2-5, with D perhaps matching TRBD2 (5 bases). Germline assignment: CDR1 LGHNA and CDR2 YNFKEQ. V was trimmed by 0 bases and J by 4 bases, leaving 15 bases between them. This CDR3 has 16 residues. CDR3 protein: CASSQDELEGIETQYF. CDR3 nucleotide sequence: TGTGCCAGCAGCCAAGATGAACTAGAAGGGATAGAGACCCAGTACTTC.

DNA for the CDR3: TGTGCCAGCAGTGGAGGACAGGGTCCCTATAATTCACCCCTCCACTTT. It translates to CASSGGQGPYNSPLHF. The rearrangement uses TRBV6-1 and TRBJ1-6; TRBD1 matches 8 bases. V was pared by 4 bases and J by 2 bases, with 4 bases of the junction left unmatched. The CDR3 is 16 residues long. Germline-derived CDR1 and CDR2 are MNHNS and SASEGT.

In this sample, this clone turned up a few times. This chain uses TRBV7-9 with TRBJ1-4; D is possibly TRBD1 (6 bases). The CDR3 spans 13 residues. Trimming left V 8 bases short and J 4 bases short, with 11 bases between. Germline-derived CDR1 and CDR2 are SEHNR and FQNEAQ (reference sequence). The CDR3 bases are TGTGCCAGCCGCCAGGGGAATAATGAAAAACTGTTTTTT. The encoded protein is CASRQGNNEKLFF.

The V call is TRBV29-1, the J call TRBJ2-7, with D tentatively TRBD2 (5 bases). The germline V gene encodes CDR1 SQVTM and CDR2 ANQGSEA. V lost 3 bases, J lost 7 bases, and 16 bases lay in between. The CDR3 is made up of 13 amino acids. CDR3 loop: CSVDGVGTGEQYF. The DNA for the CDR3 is TGCAGCGTTGACGGAGTAGGTACGGGAGAGCAGTACTTC.

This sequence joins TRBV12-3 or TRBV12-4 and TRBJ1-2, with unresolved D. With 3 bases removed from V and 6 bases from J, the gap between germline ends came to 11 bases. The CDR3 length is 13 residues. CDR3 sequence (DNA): TGTGCCAGCAGTTTGAACGGGTGGAATGGCTACACCTTC. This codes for CASSLNGWNGYTF.

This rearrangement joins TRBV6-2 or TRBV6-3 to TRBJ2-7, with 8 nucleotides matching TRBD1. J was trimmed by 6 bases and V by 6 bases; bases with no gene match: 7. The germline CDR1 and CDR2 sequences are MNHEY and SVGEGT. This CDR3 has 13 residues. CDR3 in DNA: TGTGCCAGCAGCCTCAGGGGGCTGAGCGAGCAGTACTTC. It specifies CASSLRGLSEQYF.

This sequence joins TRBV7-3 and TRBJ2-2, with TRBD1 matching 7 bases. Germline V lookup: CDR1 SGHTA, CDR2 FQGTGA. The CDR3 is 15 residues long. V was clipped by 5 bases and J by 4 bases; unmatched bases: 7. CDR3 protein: CASSRTGVLTGELFF. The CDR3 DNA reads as TGTGCCAGCAGCCGAACAGGGGTACTCACCGGGGAGCTGTTTTTT.

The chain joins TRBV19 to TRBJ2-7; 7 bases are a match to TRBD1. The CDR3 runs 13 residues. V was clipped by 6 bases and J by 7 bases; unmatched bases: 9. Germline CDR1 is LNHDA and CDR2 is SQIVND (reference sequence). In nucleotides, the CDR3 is TGTGCCAGTAGCTCGGACAGGTTCTGGGAGCAGTACTTC. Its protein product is CASSSDRFWEQYF.

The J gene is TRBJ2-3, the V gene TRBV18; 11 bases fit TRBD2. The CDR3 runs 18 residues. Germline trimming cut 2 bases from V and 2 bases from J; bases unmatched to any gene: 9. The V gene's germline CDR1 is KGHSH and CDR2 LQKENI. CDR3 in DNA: TGTGCCAGCTCACCATTCCCCCTAGCGGGGGGTTTCACAGATACGCAGTATTTT. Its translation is CASSPFPLAGGFTDTQYF.

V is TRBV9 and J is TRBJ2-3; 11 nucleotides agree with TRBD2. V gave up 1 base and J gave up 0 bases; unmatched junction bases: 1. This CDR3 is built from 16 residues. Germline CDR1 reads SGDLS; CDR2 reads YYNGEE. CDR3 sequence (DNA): TGTGCCAGCAGCGTATCTAGCGGGAGGAGCACAGATACGCAGTATTTT. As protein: CASSVSSGRSTDTQYF.

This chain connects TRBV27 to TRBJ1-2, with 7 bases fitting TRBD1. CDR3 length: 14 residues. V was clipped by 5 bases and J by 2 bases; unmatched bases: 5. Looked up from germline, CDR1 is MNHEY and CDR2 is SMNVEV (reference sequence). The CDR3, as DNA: TGTGCCAGCAGTAGAGGGGGCTCGAACTATGGCTACACCTTC. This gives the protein CASSRGGSNYGYTF.

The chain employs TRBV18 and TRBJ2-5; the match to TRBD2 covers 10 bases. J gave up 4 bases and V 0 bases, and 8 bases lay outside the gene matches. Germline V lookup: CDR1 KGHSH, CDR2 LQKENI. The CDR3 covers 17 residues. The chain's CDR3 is CASSPPLSLAGVETQYF. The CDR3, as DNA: TGTGCCAGCTCACCACCACTTTCGCTAGCGGGGGTAGAGACCCAGTACTTC.

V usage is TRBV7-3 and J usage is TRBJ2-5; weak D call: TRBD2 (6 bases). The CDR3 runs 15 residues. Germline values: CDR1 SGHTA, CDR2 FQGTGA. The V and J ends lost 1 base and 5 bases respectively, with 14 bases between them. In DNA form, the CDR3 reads TGTGCCAGCAGCTTAATAGGAGGGTCTTGGGAGACCCAGTACTTC. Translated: CASSLIGGSWETQYF.

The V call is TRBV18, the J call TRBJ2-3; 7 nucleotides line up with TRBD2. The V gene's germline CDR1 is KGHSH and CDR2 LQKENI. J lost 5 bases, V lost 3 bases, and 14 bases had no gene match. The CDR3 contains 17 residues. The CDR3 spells CASSPETLGGGRDTQYF. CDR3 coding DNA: TGTGCCAGCTCACCGGAAACCCTTGGGGGGGGAAGAGATACGCAGTATTTT.

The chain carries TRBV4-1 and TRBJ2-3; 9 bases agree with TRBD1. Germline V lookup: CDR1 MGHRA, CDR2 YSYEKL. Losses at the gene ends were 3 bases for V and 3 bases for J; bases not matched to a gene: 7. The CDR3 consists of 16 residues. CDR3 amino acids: CASSHPGTGTTDTQYF. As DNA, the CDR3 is TGCGCCAGCAGCCATCCCGGGACAGGGACTACAGATACGCAGTATTTT.

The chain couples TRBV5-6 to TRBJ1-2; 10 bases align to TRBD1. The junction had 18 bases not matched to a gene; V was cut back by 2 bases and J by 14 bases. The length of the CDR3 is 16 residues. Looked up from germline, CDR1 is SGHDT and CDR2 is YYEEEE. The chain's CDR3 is CASSFGTPGQGPSSTF. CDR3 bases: TGTGCCAGCAGCTTTGGGACACCGGGACAGGGGCCGTCATCGACCTTC.

The CDR3 protein is CASKTGVGDTQYF. CDR3 bases: TGTGCCAGCAAGACGGGAGTAGGGGATACGCAGTATTTT. The chain couples TRBV3-1 (or the pseudogene TRBV3-2) to TRBJ2-3, with TRBD2 as a possible D gene (6 bases). Trimming removed 7 bases from V and 6 bases from J, with 14 bases in between. The length of the CDR3 is 13 residues. CDR1 LGHDT and CDR2 YNNKEL come from the germline V gene (reference sequence).

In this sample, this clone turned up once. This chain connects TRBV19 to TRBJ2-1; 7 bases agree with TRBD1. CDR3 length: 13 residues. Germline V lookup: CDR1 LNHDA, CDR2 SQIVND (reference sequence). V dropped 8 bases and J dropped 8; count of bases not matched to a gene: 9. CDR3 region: CASALQGVHEQFF. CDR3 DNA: TGTGCCAGTGCGCTTCAGGGGGTTCATGAGCAGTTCTTC.

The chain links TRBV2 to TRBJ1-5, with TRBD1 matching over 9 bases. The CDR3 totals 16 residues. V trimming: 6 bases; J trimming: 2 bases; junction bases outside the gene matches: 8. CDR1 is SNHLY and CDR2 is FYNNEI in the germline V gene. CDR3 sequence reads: CASREGQGSGNQPQHF. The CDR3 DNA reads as TGTGCCAGCAGGGAGGGACAGGGCAGCGGCAATCAGCCCCAGCATTTT. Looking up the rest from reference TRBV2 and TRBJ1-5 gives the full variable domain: EPEVTQTPSHQVTQMGQEVILRCVPISNHLYFYWYRQILGQKVEFLVSFYNNEISEKSEIFDDQFSVERPDGSNFTLKIRSTKLEDSAMYFCASREGQGSGNQPQHFGDGTRLSIL.

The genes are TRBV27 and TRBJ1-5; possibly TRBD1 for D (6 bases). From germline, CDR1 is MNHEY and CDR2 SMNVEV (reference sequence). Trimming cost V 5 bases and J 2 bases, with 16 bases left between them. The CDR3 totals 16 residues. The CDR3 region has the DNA TGTGCCAGCAGTAAAGCGGGGGCTGTGGGCAATCAGCCCCAGCATTTT. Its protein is CASSKAGAVGNQPQHF.

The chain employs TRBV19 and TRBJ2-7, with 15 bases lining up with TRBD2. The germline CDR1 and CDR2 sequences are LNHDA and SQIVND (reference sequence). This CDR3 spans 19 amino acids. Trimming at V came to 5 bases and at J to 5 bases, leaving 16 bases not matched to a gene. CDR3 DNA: TGTGCCAGTAGTCAGCCCCGGACTAGCGGGAGGGCCAGGTTCGACGAGCAGTACTTC. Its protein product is CASSQPRTSGRARFDEQYF.

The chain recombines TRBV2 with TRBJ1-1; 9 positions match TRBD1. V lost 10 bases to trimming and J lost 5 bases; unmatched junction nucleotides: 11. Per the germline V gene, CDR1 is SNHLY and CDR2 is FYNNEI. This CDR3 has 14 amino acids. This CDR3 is CAKQGAQTRTEAFF. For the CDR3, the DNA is TGTGCCAAACAGGGGGCCCAAACGAGGACTGAAGCTTTCTTT.

CDR3 DNA sequence: TGTGCCAGCAGCTTAGACAGGGCTAACTATGGCTACACCTTC. Translated: CASSLDRANYGYTF. V gene TRBV7-3 combines with J gene TRBJ1-2; TRBD1 aligns across 7 bases. This CDR3 is 14 amino acids long. J gave up 0 bases and V 2 bases, and 0 bases lay outside the gene matches. Germline V gives CDR1 SGHTA, CDR2 FQGTGA.